This record concerns one TCR beta chain sequence. Its antigen remains unidentified. The sample belongs to a study of cytomegalovirus exposure and HLA in healthy donors. PCR primers comprised 60 Vbeta and 13 Jbeta primers. Produced via immunoSEQ multiplex PCR; TCRdb's table is partial and in-frame only. The sample contains 90,000 or so clones, roughly 71% of which appear only once. V lost 7 bases and J lost 5, with 23 bases in between. This CDR3 comprises 16 residues. Germline CDR1 is LNHDA and CDR2 is SQIVND (reference sequence). Study-level results: Per a later analysis, HLA-associated TCR beta chains showed more clonal expansion than other, equally common TCR beta chains.

The genes are TRBV19 and TRBJ1-2, with D perhaps matching TRBD1 (6 bases). Sequenced input: PBMCs. This clonotype was obtained from a woman aged 18-35 years in good health and CMV-seropositive. CDR3: CASTPGGTGRGYGYTF. The CDR3 DNA sequence: TGTGCCAGTACCCCAGGCGGAACAGGGAGAGGGTATGGCTACACCTTC.